These 15 T cell receptor beta chains came from one sample sequenced in a study of blood T cell repertoires in COVID-19. The repertoire was sequenced with immunoSEQ multiplex PCR; TCRdb's copy has only in-frame clones and lacks some. The sample holds approximately 100,000 clones; around 85% are singletons and the top ten take around 11%. The sample taken for sequencing was peripheral blood. Receptors were obtained from a human donor in a cohort sampled during active COVID-19.

In DNA form, the CDR3 reads TGTGCCAGCAGCGTAGTGGGCCATTCCTGGCGCGAGGTGGGAGGCGAGCAGTACTTC. It codes for CASSVVGHSWREVGGEQYF. This rearrangement joins TRBV9 to TRBJ2-7, with D perhaps matching TRBD2 (6 bases). The CDR3 loop spans 19 amino acids. Germline CDR1 reads SGDLS; CDR2 reads YYNGEE. Between the trimmed V and J ends, which lost 0 bases and 6 bases, there was a span of 28 bases.

V usage is TRBV6-2 or TRBV6-3 and J usage is TRBJ1-5; 9 bases match TRBD1. Trimming took 5 bases from V and 11 from J; bases not matched to a gene: 13. Germline V CDR1 and CDR2: MNHEY, SVGEGT. The CDR3 covers 15 residues. The CDR3 loop is CASSPPQGAILAQHF. CDR3 nucleotide sequence: TGTGCCAGCAGTCCGCCACAGGGGGCGATCCTGGCCCAGCATTTT.

The chain has TRBV19 and TRBJ1-1, with TRBD1 matching over 7 bases. Germline CDR1 is LNHDA and CDR2 is SQIVND (reference sequence). This CDR3 spans 13 amino acids. Trimming cost V 8 bases and J 3 bases; bases outside gene matches: 6. This CDR3 is CASSTDRDTEAFF. The CDR3 DNA reads TGTGCCAGTTCAACCGACAGGGACACTGAAGCTTTCTTT.

The chain links TRBV15 to TRBJ1-4; D not certain. There are 14 residues in the CDR3. The V gene's germline CDR1 is LNHNV and CDR2 YYDKDF (reference sequence). V shed 0 bases and J shed 10 bases, with 12 bases lying between them. This CDR3 reads CATSRDPGLSKLFF. The CDR3, as DNA: TGTGCCACCAGCAGAGATCCAGGTTTATCAAAACTGTTTTTT.

The chain recombines TRBV15 with TRBJ1-5; possible D gene TRBD1, 6 bases. This CDR3 contains 18 residues. Germline V gives CDR1 LNHNV, CDR2 YYDKDF (reference sequence). V gave up 5 bases and J gave up 7 bases, with 27 bases separating them. In nucleotides, the CDR3 is TGTGCCACCAGCTTGGGGGGGCGGGGTCAAATAGCCATACAGCCCCAGCATTTT. Protein sequence: CATSLGGRGQIAIQPQHF.

This clone appeared a single time. The genes are TRBV2 and TRBJ1-1; D not resolved. Trimming cost V 2 bases and J 5 bases, with 12 bases left between them. The CDR3 covers 14 residues. In germline, CDR1 is SNHLY, CDR2 FYNNEI. DNA for the CDR3: TGTGCCAGCAGTGAAAACCCCGGTACTACTGAAGCTTTCTTT. Protein product: CASSENPGTTEAFF.

This clone has a single count. The V gene is TRBV19, the J gene TRBJ2-3; no firm D call. Germline CDR1 reads LNHDA; CDR2 reads SQIVND (reference sequence). The V end was cut by 8 bases, the J end by 1 base, with 10 bases between. CDR3 size: 13 residues. The CDR3 DNA follows: TGTGCCAGTTTGCAGCAGGGCACAGATACGCAGTATTTT. It encodes CASLQQGTDTQYF.

The V gene is TRBV7-2, the J gene TRBJ2-7; TRBD1 aligns across 7 bases. The J segment lost 2 bases and the V segment lost 5 bases, leaving 9 bases of the junction unmatched. The germline V gene has CDR1 SGHTA and CDR2 FQGNSA. There are 15 residues in the CDR3. The CDR3 bases are TGTGCCAGCAGCCGTCGGACAGGCATGACCTACGAGCAGTACTTC. Its protein product is CASSRRTGMTYEQYF. The full variable domain, its missing parts supplied by reference TRBV7-2 and TRBJ2-7, is GAGVSQSPSNKVTEKGKDVELRCDPISGHTALYWYRQSLGQGLEFLIYFQGNSAPDKSGLPSDRFSAERTGGSVSTLTIQRTQQEDSAVYLCASSRRTGMTYEQYFGPGTRLTVT.

This chain joins TRBV6-5 and TRBJ1-3; no reliable D call. Germline CDR1 is MNHEY and CDR2 is SVGAGI. V lost 0 bases, J lost 4 bases, and 10 bases lay in between. The length of the CDR3 is 15 residues. CDR3 DNA sequence: TGTGCCAGCAGTTACTCGAACGGCAGGGGAAACACCATATATTTT. The encoded protein is CASSYSNGRGNTIYF.

The genes are TRBV30 and TRBJ1-3; D not certain. CDR3 length: 12 residues. CDR1 and CDR2 (germline): GTSNPN, SVGIG (reference sequence). Trimming removed 4 bases from V and 0 bases from J, with 4 bases in between. CDR3 sequence reads: CAWIYSGNTIYF. As DNA, the CDR3 is TGTGCCTGGATCTACTCTGGAAACACCATATATTTT.

The CDR3 region is CASSQETANPRPLHF. The DNA of the CDR3 is TGTGCCAGCAGCCAAGAGACAGCTAACCCTCGGCCCCTCCACTTT. The chain is built from TRBV4-2 and TRBJ1-6; D perhaps matches TRBD1 (5 bases). V lost 0 bases and J 13 bases, leaving 16 bases between the germline ends. Germline-derived CDR1 and CDR2 are LGHNA and YNFKEQ. The CDR3 has 15 residues.

The rearrangement links TRBV29-1 to TRBJ2-1, with D possibly being TRBD2 (6 bases). CDR3 length equals 16 residues. Trimming took 6 bases from V and 0 from J, leaving 18 bases between them. Germline V lookup: CDR1 SQVTM, CDR2 ANQGSEA. CDR3 sequence reads: CSVKGSGLSSYNEQFF. The CDR3 coding sequence is TGCAGCGTGAAAGGTAGCGGTCTAAGCTCCTACAATGAGCAGTTCTTC.

This clone appeared a single time. The chain joins TRBV4-1 to TRBJ1-6, with D perhaps matching TRBD1 (5 bases). CDR1 is MGHRA, CDR2 YSYEKL, per germline. V was pared by 2 bases and J by 9 bases, with 14 bases between. The CDR3 runs 15 residues. The CDR3: CASSQQLGGFSPLHF. The CDR3 bases are TGCGCCAGCAGCCAACAACTCGGGGGGTTTTCACCCCTCCACTTT.

The chain employs TRBV6-5 and TRBJ1-1, with TRBD1 matching over 8 bases. CDR1 and CDR2 (germline): MNHEY, SVGAGI. With 6 bases clipped from V and 4 bases from J, the junction kept 4 bases outside the gene matches. This CDR3 has 13 residues. CDR3 residues: CASRWTGSTEAFF. CDR3 coding DNA: TGTGCCAGCAGATGGACAGGGAGCACTGAAGCTTTCTTT.

The CDR3 loop is CASSPRDSQKQQPQHF. The CDR3 DNA sequence: TGTGCCAGCAGCCCCCGGGACAGTCAGAAACAGCAGCCCCAGCATTTT. The chain carries TRBV9 and TRBJ1-5; 7 positions match TRBD1. Looked up from germline, CDR1 is SGDLS and CDR2 is YYNGEE. The CDR3 length is 16 residues. Trimming took 4 bases from V and 7 from J; bases not matched to a gene: 14.